This T cell receptor (beta chain) came from a study of T-cell reconstitution after alpha-beta-depleted transplantation in children. This clonotype appeared a few times. Construction of the TCRbeta library involved unique molecular identifiers. Each CDR3 protein gets one entry after TCRdb re-called the PCR reads with MiXCR. The data show about 610,000 distinct CDR3 sequences, 10% to 13% seen once. The CDR3 contains 11 residues. Germline V gene data show CDR1 as DFQATT and CDR2 as SNEGSKA (reference sequence). V usage is TRBV20-1 and J usage is TRBJ1-2, with D possibly matching TRBD1 (5 bases). The clonotype comes from a human donor who donated a stem cell graft to a child with acute myeloid leukemia. The sample was PBMCs from the stem cell graft donor, taken from the stem cell graft. The DNA for the CDR3 is TGCAGCTTGGGCAGGGAGAAGGGCTACACCTTC. Protein sequence: CSLGREKGYTF.